These 25 T cell receptor beta chains originate from one sample sequenced in a study of blood T cell repertoires in COVID-19. Data came from immunoSEQ multiplex PCR; TCRdb stores just in-frame clones and leaves some out. The data hold 300,000 or so clones, with more than 70% observed a single time. What was sequenced was peripheral blood. The origin of the receptors is a woman between 45 and 65 years old with acute or convalescent COVID-19.

The chain joins TRBV19 to TRBJ1-1; a possible D gene is TRBD1 (5 bases). The length of the CDR3 is 13 residues. CDR1 and CDR2 from the germline V gene are LNHDA and SQIVND (reference sequence). The ends were cut back, 3 bases at V and 4 bases at J, with 9 bases in the middle. CDR3 loop: CASSIYRGTEAFF. The CDR3, as DNA: TGTGCCAGTAGTATTTATAGGGGCACTGAAGCTTTCTTT.

The genes are TRBV10-3 and TRBJ2-1; D remains ambiguous. V lost 4 bases to trimming and J lost 10 bases, with 11 bases between them. The CDR3 covers 12 residues. Per germline, CDR1 ENHRY and CDR2 SYGVKD. The CDR3 DNA reads TGTGCCATCAGTGCAGCCCGAGCGGAGCAGTTCTTC. This translates into CAISAARAEQFF.

This sequence joins TRBV18 and TRBJ2-6; 9 nucleotides match TRBD1. The CDR3 runs 15 residues. Germline CDR1 KGHSH, CDR2 LQKENI. Unmatched junction bases numbered 2, after V lost 6 bases and J lost 2 bases. The CDR3 sequence is CASSRTGAGANVLTF. The CDR3 bases are TGTGCCAGCTCGCGGACAGGGGCTGGGGCCAACGTCCTGACTTTC.

The chain joins TRBV29-1 to TRBJ1-1; TRBD1 matches 10 bases. This CDR3 comprises 15 residues. Germline loops: CDR1 SQVTM, CDR2 ANQGSEA. V was clipped by 5 bases and J by 0 bases; unmatched bases: 6. The CDR3 DNA reads as TGCAGCGTTAAGGACAGGGGGTCGATGAACACTGAAGCTTTCTTT. As protein: CSVKDRGSMNTEAFF.

The rearrangement joins TRBV3-1 (or the pseudogene TRBV3-2) to TRBJ2-7; 7 positions agree with TRBD1. The V segment lost 2 bases and the J segment 2 bases; nucleotides outside the gene matches: 6. Germline V gene data show CDR1 as LGHDT and CDR2 as YNNKEL (reference sequence). The CDR3 runs 15 residues. DNA of the CDR3: TGTGCCAGCAGCCAATCTTGGGACAGAGCCTACGAGCAGTACTTC. Its translation is CASSQSWDRAYEQYF.

There are a few counts of this clone. The chain combines TRBV6-5 with TRBJ2-1, with a weak D call TRBD1 (6 bases). The germline gives CDR1 MNHEY, CDR2 SVGAGI. The CDR3 runs 14 residues. V lost 2 bases and J lost 8, with 13 bases in between. CDR3 loop: CASSYRAKGDEQFF. Here the CDR3 DNA reads TGTGCCAGCAGTTACCGGGCCAAGGGGGATGAGCAGTTCTTC.

CDR3 DNA sequence: TGCGCCAGCGGATCCGCACCGAATCCGGGTCCTTTATACTTC. Translated: CASGSAPNPGPLYF. This chain uses TRBV5-1 with TRBJ2-7; no reliable D call. CDR3 size: 14 residues. Per germline, CDR1 SGHRS and CDR2 YFSETQ. Trimming took off 7 bases at V and 13 bases at J, with 27 bases between the two ends.

The V call is TRBV4-3, the J call TRBJ2-1; the D gene is possibly TRBD2 (6 bases). CDR1 LGHNA and CDR2 YSLEER come from the germline V gene. The CDR3 totals 16 residues. Trimming removed 0 bases at V and 5 bases at J, with 14 bases between. The CDR3 DNA reads TGCGCCAGCAGCCAAGATCTGGGGGGAGGCCACAATGAGCAGTTCTTC. It is translated as CASSQDLGGGHNEQFF.

V gene TRBV12-5 combines with J gene TRBJ1-1, with D maybe TRBD1 (6 bases). In germline, CDR1 is LGHNT, CDR2 FRNRAP. Trimming pared 0 bases from V and 3 bases from J, leaving 20 bases between. The CDR3 extends over 18 amino acids. The CDR3 DNA reads as TGTGCTAGTGGTTTGGTAAATTTGTCATCGGCAGGGGACACTGAAGCTTTCTTT. This gives the protein CASGLVNLSSAGDTEAFF.

The chain couples TRBV5-1 to TRBJ1-2; 7 nucleotides align to TRBD1. Germline trimming cut 4 bases from V and 4 bases from J; bases unmatched to any gene: 7. Germline V gene lookup returns CDR1 SGHRS and CDR2 YFSETQ. There are 14 residues in the CDR3. Here the CDR3 DNA reads TGCGCCAGCAGCGTGGAGGGGGCGAGCTATGGCTACACCTTC. As protein: CASSVEGASYGYTF.

V and J are TRBV27 and TRBJ2-1; 12 positions match TRBD2. CDR1 MNHEY and CDR2 SMNVEV come from the germline V gene (reference sequence). The V gene end was trimmed by 3 bases and the J gene end by 7 bases; junction bases not matched to a gene: 4. CDR3 length: 15 amino acids. CDR3 sequence (DNA): TGTGCCAGCAGTTTCGGACTAGCGGGGAGGAATGAGCAGTTCTTC. This sequence encodes CASSFGLAGRNEQFF.

This clone was observed a handful of times. The V call is TRBV4-3, the J call TRBJ1-3, with D maybe TRBD1 (6 bases). Trimming left V 3 bases short and J 4 bases short, with 13 bases between. Germline V gene sequence: CDR1 LGHNA, CDR2 YSLEER. The CDR3 consists of 15 residues. CDR3 sequence (DNA): TGCGCCAGCAGCCAGAACAGGGCGGTAGGAAACACCATATATTTT. Its translation is CASSQNRAVGNTIYF.

This clone was seen a handful of times. V usage is TRBV28 and J usage is TRBJ1-2, with D perhaps TRBD1 (5 bases). This CDR3 has 12 residues. Germline CDR1 and CDR2: MDHEN and SYDVKM. V was shortened by 6 bases and J by 4 bases, with 9 bases between the two germline ends. The CDR3 loop is CASRGVGYGYTF. CDR3 nucleotide sequence: TGTGCCAGCAGAGGGGTTGGCTATGGCTACACCTTC.

The V gene is TRBV7-3, the J gene TRBJ2-2; possible D gene TRBD1, 5 bases. The V end was cut by 2 bases, the J end by 3 bases, with 7 bases between. The CDR3 is 14 residues long. The germline V gene encodes CDR1 SGHTA and CDR2 FQGTGA. This CDR3 is CASSLFRDTGELFF. The CDR3 coding sequence is TGTGCCAGCAGCTTATTCAGGGACACCGGGGAGCTGTTTTTT.

The rearrangement links TRBV2 to TRBJ2-1; 15 bases are a match to TRBD2. Unmatched junction bases numbered 10, after V lost 4 bases and J lost 3 bases. Germline V gene sequence: CDR1 SNHLY, CDR2 FYNNEI. The CDR3 has 19 residues. CDR3 sequence reads: CASSGGRTSGRAYYNEQFF. DNA of the CDR3: TGTGCCAGCAGTGGAGGGAGGACTAGCGGGAGGGCGTACTACAATGAGCAGTTCTTC.

The chain has TRBV10-3 and TRBJ2-1; D might be TRBD2 (6 bases). Trimming took off 3 bases at V and 2 bases at J, with 14 bases between the two ends. CDR1 is ENHRY and CDR2 is SYGVKD in the germline V gene. This CDR3 region has 16 residues. The CDR3 sequence: CAISEGRQDTYNEQFF. Written as DNA, the CDR3 is TGTGCCATCAGTGAAGGGAGGCAGGACACCTACAATGAGCAGTTCTTC.

V usage is TRBV30 and J usage is TRBJ1-5, with TRBD1 as a possible D gene (5 bases). V lost 2 bases and J lost 9, with 17 bases in between. CDR1 GTSNPN and CDR2 SVGIG come from the germline V gene (reference sequence). The CDR3 runs 14 residues. CDR3: CAWSPGAALGPQHF. The CDR3 DNA is TGTGCCTGGAGTCCTGGGGCAGCCTTAGGGCCCCAGCATTTT.

The rearrangement uses TRBV18 and TRBJ2-1; 7 nucleotides match TRBD1. Germline V gene data show CDR1 as KGHSH and CDR2 as LQKENI. V lost 2 bases to trimming and J lost 2 bases; unmatched junction nucleotides: 6. The CDR3 totals 16 residues. The CDR3 here is CASSPTTGVTYNEQFF. The CDR3 nucleotides read TGTGCCAGCTCACCAACAACAGGGGTTACCTACAATGAGCAGTTCTTC.

The V gene is TRBV28, the J gene TRBJ1-5, with 9 bases that match TRBD1. The germline gives CDR1 MDHEN, CDR2 SYDVKM. Trimming cost V 4 bases and J 3 bases; bases outside gene matches: 10. This CDR3 has 17 residues. The CDR3 is CASSSGGGQGFNQPQHF. Written as DNA, the CDR3 is TGTGCCAGCAGTTCCGGGGGGGGACAGGGCTTCAATCAGCCCCAGCATTTT.

This chain links TRBV9 with TRBJ1-6, with D possibly TRBD1 on 5 matching bases. Trimming cost V 3 bases and J 5 bases, with 15 bases left between them. The germline V gene has CDR1 SGDLS and CDR2 YYNGEE. The length of the CDR3 is 16 residues. The CDR3 here is CASSAGGGAHNSPLHF. CDR3 DNA sequence: TGTGCCAGCAGCGCGGGGGGAGGGGCCCATAATTCACCCCTCCACTTT.

V usage is TRBV4-2 and J usage is TRBJ2-7, with TRBD2 matching 11 bases. The CDR3 runs 19 residues. V shed 2 bases, J shed 3 bases, and the junction held 15 bases outside the gene matches. CDR1 and CDR2 from the germline V gene are LGHNA and YNFKEQ. This chain's CDR3 is CASSQLQSTLAGGGYEQYF. The CDR3, as DNA: TGTGCCAGCAGCCAACTACAATCGACGCTAGCGGGAGGAGGCTACGAGCAGTACTTC.

This sequence joins TRBV6-5 and TRBJ1-2; perhaps TRBD1 as D (5 bases). From germline, CDR1 is MNHEY and CDR2 SVGAGI. The CDR3 is 13 amino acids. The germline V and J ends were trimmed by 7 bases and 10 bases, with 19 bases remaining between them. CDR3 in DNA: TGTGCCAGCAAAAAAACGAGCAGGGCTGACTACACCTTC. Amino acids: CASKKTSRADYTF.

The chain couples TRBV28 to TRBJ1-5; the D gene is possibly TRBD1 (6 bases). CDR1 and CDR2 from the germline V gene are MDHEN and SYDVKM. This CDR3 comprises 14 residues. V gave up 8 bases and J gave up 4 bases, with 15 bases separating them. This CDR3 is CASAAGRGNQPQHF. DNA for the CDR3: TGTGCCAGCGCCGCAGGCAGGGGAAATCAGCCCCAGCATTTT. The full variable domain, its missing parts supplied by reference TRBV28 and TRBJ1-5, is DVKVTQSSRYLVKRTGEKVFLECVQDMDHENMFWYRQDPGLGLRLIYFSYDVKMKEKGDIPEGYSVSREKKERFSLILESASTNQTSMYLCASAAGRGNQPQHFGDGTRLSIL.

Remarks on this clone: The same CDR3 also results from other DNA sequences found in this sample. This chain joins TRBV7-8 and TRBJ1-1; the D is unclear. V was trimmed by 0 bases and J by 1 base, leaving 6 bases between them. The CDR3 consists of 14 residues. Germline V CDR1 and CDR2: SGHVS, FQNEAQ. The CDR3 region is CASSLAAGNTEAFF. CDR3 sequence (DNA): TGTGCCAGCAGCTTAGCTGCCGGGAACACTGAAGCTTTCTTT. Complete variable domain (other parts from reference TRBV7-8 and TRBJ1-1): GAGVSQSPRYKVAKRGQDVALRCDPISGHVSLFWYQQALGQGPEFLTYFQNEAQLDKSGLPSDRFFAERPEGSVSTLKIQRTQQEDSAVYLCASSLAAGNTEAFFGQGTRLTVV.

CDR3 sequence reads: CASRAGTSGYNEQFF. DNA for the CDR3: TGTGCCAGCAGGGCCGGGACTAGCGGTTACAATGAGCAGTTCTTC. This chain joins TRBV6-5 and TRBJ2-1; 11 bases are a match to TRBD2. V was clipped by 6 bases and J by 4 bases; unmatched bases: 5. Germline V gene sequence: CDR1 MNHEY, CDR2 SVGAGI. The CDR3 covers 15 residues.